A selection of T cell receptor gamma chains follows, all from one sample in a study of γδ T cells in repeated Plasmodium falciparum infection. TCRdb repeated clone calling on the multiplex PCR reads with CATT. The sample has more than 20,000 gamma-chain clones; over 2.5% are singletons. Sequenced: gamma-delta T cells from blood. The origin of the receptors is a pool of human donors (malaria-infected and uninfected, not separated). CDR3s include the opening cysteine and the closing phenylalanine or tryptophan. The size field reads once, few, many or a size class.

TRGV9	many	TRGJ1/TRGJ2	TGTGCCTTGTGGGAGGCCCGGGGGGAGAAACTCTTT	CALWEARGEKLF
TRGV9	many	TRGJ1/TRGJ2	TGTGCCTTGTGGGACCGGCCCCCTCGGAGGAAACTCTTT	CALWDRPPRRKLF
TRGV8	many	TRGJ1/TRGJ2	TGTGCCACCTGGGATCCAACTATGGATAAGAAACTCTTT	CATWDPTMDKKLF
TRGV9	medium-sized	TRGJ1/TRGJ2	TGTGCCTTGTGGGAGGTAAATCCCCCTTATAAGAAACTCTTT	CALWEVNPPYKKLF
TRGV4	medium-sized	TRGJ1/TRGJ2	TGTGCCACCTGGGATGGGCCTCGTCGTTATAAGAAACTCTTT	CATWDGPRRYKKLF
TRGV9	medium-sized	TRGJP	TGTGCCTTGTACGAGTTGGGCAAAAAAATCAAGGTATTT	CALYELGKKIKVF
TRGV9	medium-sized	TRGJ1/TRGJ2	TGTGCCTTGTGGGAGGGGAGGTATAAGAAACTCTTT	CALWEGRYKKLF
TRGV4	medium-sized	TRGJ1/TRGJ2	TGTGCCACCTGGGATGGGCTGAATTATTATAAGAAACTCTTT	CATWDGLNYYKKLF
TRGV3	many	TRGJ1/TRGJ2	TGTGCCACCTGGGACAGGACGAAACTCTTT	CATWDRTKLF
TRGV2	many	TRGJ1/TRGJ2	TGTGCCACCTGGGACGGGCCTCCCAAGGATTATTATAAGAAACTCTTT	CATWDGPPKDYYKKLF
TRGV9	medium-sized	TRGJ1/TRGJ2	TGTGCCTTGTGGGAGAATAAGAAACTCTTT	CALWENKKLF
TRGV9	many	TRGJ1/TRGJ2	TGTGCCTTGTGGGAGGTGCTTACCCCTTATTATAAGAAACTCTTT	CALWEVLTPYYKKLF
TRGV3	many	TRGJ1/TRGJ2	TGTGCCACCTGGGACAGGCGAGGTCAGAAACTCTTT	CATWDRRGQKLF
TRGV3	medium-sized	TRGJ1/TRGJ2	TGTGCCACCTGGGGGTATTATAAGAAACTCTTT	CATWGYYKKLF